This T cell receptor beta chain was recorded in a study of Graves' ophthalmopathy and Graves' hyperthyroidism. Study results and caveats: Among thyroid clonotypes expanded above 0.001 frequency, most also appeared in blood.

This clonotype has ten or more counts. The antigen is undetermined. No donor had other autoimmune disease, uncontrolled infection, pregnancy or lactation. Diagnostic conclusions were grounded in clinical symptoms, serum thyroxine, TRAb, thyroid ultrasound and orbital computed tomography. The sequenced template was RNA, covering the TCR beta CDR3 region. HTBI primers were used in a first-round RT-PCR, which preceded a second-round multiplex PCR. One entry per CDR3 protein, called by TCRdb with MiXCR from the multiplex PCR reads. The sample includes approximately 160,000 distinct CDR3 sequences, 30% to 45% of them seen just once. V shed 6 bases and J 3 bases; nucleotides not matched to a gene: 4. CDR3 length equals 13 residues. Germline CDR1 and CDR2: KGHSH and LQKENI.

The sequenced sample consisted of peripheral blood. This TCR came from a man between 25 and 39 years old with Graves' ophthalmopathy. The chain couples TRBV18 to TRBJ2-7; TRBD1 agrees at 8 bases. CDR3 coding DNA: TGTGCCAGCTCTCATGGGACAGGCTACGAGCAGTACTTC. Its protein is CASSHGTGYEQYF.